These 16 T cell receptor beta chains were sequenced from one sample in a study of blood T cell repertoires in COVID-19 (dated by TCRdb to about 2020). The library was generated by the immunoSEQ multiplex PCR assay. TCRdb retrieved this table from immuneACCESS and kept in-frame rearrangements only. Not all clones are present; in checked studies, unresolved V genes account for under half, and no reason is known for the remainder. The sample profile shows more than 55,000 clones; around 89% of them were found once. The ten largest clones take up 6.4% of the sample. Sequenced: peripheral blood. The receptors stem from a woman aged 70 to 79 with acute or convalescent COVID-19.

This chain uses TRBV2 with TRBJ1-3; 7 positions match TRBD1. This CDR3 spans 17 amino acids. The V and J ends lost 7 bases and 0 bases, in that order; junction bases with no gene match: 12. Per the germline V gene, CDR1 is SNHLY and CDR2 is FYNNEI. CDR3 nucleotide sequence: TGTGCCAGCAACCTGGACAGGACGTCTGTCTCTGGAAACACCATATATTTT. Amino acids: CASNLDRTSVSGNTIYF.

The chain joins TRBV6-2 or TRBV6-3 to TRBJ1-1; 12 bases map to TRBD1. Trimming removed 5 bases from V and 2 bases from J; junction bases left unmatched: 9. CDR1 is MNHEY, CDR2 SVGEGT, per germline. This CDR3 spans 17 amino acids. The CDR3 is CASSVTGTGGLNTEAFF. In DNA form, the CDR3 reads TGTGCCAGCAGTGTTACCGGGACAGGGGGCCTCAACACTGAAGCTTTCTTT.

V is TRBV7-8 and J is TRBJ2-7; D is perhaps TRBD1 (6 bases). The CDR3 covers 13 residues. The V end was cut by 8 bases, the J end by 2 bases, with 13 bases between. Germline CDR1 SGHVS, CDR2 FQNEAQ. CDR3 DNA sequence: TGTGCCAGCTCCTACAGGGTTCCCTACGAGCAGTACTTC. It yields the protein CASSYRVPYEQYF.

The chain is built from TRBV28 and TRBJ2-7, with D uncertain. CDR1 and CDR2 from the germline V gene are MDHEN and SYDVKM. Trimming removed 5 bases at V and 2 bases at J, with 7 bases between. This CDR3 has 12 residues. DNA for the CDR3: TGTGCCAGCAGTCCCCCCGCCTACGAGCAGTACTTC. This translates into CASSPPAYEQYF.

The chain recombines TRBV19 with TRBJ1-2, with 7 bases that match TRBD1. CDR3 length: 14 amino acids. Trimming at V came to 5 bases and at J to 4 bases, leaving 7 bases not matched to a gene. Germline V gene lookup returns CDR1 LNHDA and CDR2 SQIVND (reference sequence). CDR3 DNA: TGTGCCAGTAGTTCCCGGGACAGCCTCTATGGCTACACCTTC. Protein product: CASSSRDSLYGYTF.

The chain uses TRBV5-6 and TRBJ1-1, with 7 bases aligning to TRBD1. The CDR3 length is 17 residues. The germline CDR1 and CDR2 sequences are SGHDT and YYEEEE. V lost 5 bases and J lost 4; bases outside the gene matches: 17. The CDR3 bases are TGTGCCAGCAGTTTCCTAGCGACAGGGCTTACAAGCACTGAAGCTTTCTTT. This encodes CASSFLATGLTSTEAFF.

The gene calls are TRBV5-1 and TRBJ2-5; tentative D call: TRBD1 (6 bases). CDR3 length equals 15 residues. The germline V and J ends were trimmed by 4 bases and 5 bases, with 18 bases remaining between them. The V gene's germline CDR1 is SGHRS and CDR2 YFSETQ. The CDR3 spells CASSPSTGLRETQYF. The CDR3 region has the DNA TGCGCCAGCAGCCCAAGCACAGGGTTGAGGGAGACCCAGTACTTC. The complete variable domain, with remaining parts taken from reference TRBV5-1 and TRBJ2-5, reads KAGVTQTPRYLIKTRGQQVTLSCSPISGHRSVSWYQQTPGQGLQFLFEYFSETQRNKGNFPGRFSGRQFSNSRSEMNVSTLELGDSALYLCASSPSTGLRETQYFGPGTRLLVL.

This chain joins TRBV10-3 and TRBJ2-7; D is uncertain. Deletions cut 8 bases from V and 5 bases from J, with 10 bases between. There are 11 residues in the CDR3. The germline gives CDR1 ENHRY, CDR2 SYGVKD. CDR3 sequence (DNA): TGTGCCATCCAAGAGAAGCACGAGCAGTACTTC. It is translated as CAIQEKHEQYF.

The rearrangement uses TRBV18 and TRBJ2-7, with D maybe TRBD2 (6 bases). This CDR3 is built from 12 residues. V was cut by 3 bases and J by 3 bases, with 6 bases left in between. Germline V gene lookup returns CDR1 KGHSH and CDR2 LQKENI. The CDR3 bases are TGTGCCAGCTCACCCGGGAGCTACGAGCAGTACTTC. This sequence encodes CASSPGSYEQYF.

The chain uses TRBV4-2 and TRBJ2-7; the match to TRBD2 covers 10 bases. The CDR3 sequence is 17 residues long. The ends lost 0 bases at V and 2 bases at J; junction bases unmatched: 7. Germline CDR1 LGHNA, CDR2 YNFKEQ. The CDR3 nucleotides are TGTGCCAGCAGCCAAGAGGGTGGACTAGCGGATACCTACGAGCAGTACTTC. Its translation: CASSQEGGLADTYEQYF.

The rearrangement links TRBV21-1 to TRBJ2-4; the tabulated D call, TRBD2, remains unverified against the DNA. TRBV21-1 is noted as a pseudogene. The CDR3 loop spans 20 amino acids. The CDR3 DNA reads TGTGCCAGCAGCAGACCTACCCTCCGGATCATAGCGGGGGCCAAAAACATTCAGTACTTC. This gives the protein CASSRPTLRIIAGAKNIQYF.

The genes are TRBV5-1 and TRBJ1-4, with 9 bases lining up with TRBD1. The CDR3 consists of 15 residues. V lost 0 bases to trimming and J lost 8 bases; unmatched junction nucleotides: 5. The germline V gene encodes CDR1 SGHRS and CDR2 YFSETQ. The CDR3 sequence is CASSLADRGGEKLFF. The CDR3 nucleotides read TGCGCCAGCAGCTTGGCGGACAGGGGAGGCGAAAAACTGTTTTTT.

V is TRBV5-1 and J is TRBJ1-4; perhaps TRBD1 as D (6 bases). Germline CDR1 SGHRS, CDR2 YFSETQ. This CDR3 contains 14 residues. The V end lost 1 base, the J end lost 7 bases, and 11 bases lay between the germline ends. CDR3: CASSLRGGGEKLFF. As DNA, the CDR3 is TGCGCCAGCAGCTTGAGAGGGGGTGGTGAAAAACTGTTTTTT.

The CDR3 region is CASSLALGAGGVPNEQFF. DNA for the CDR3: TGTGCCAGCAGCTTGGCCCTCGGCGCGGGCGGGGTTCCCAATGAGCAGTTCTTC. The chain links TRBV7-2 to TRBJ2-1; tentatively, D is TRBD2 (6 bases). V was cut by 3 bases and J by 6 bases, with 24 bases left in between. Germline lookup yields CDR1 SGHTA and CDR2 FQGNSA. This CDR3 has 18 amino acids. Full variable domain (missing parts from reference TRBV7-2 and TRBJ2-1): GAGVSQSPSNKVTEKGKDVELRCDPISGHTALYWYRQSLGQGLEFLIYFQGNSAPDKSGLPSDRFSAERTGGSVSTLTIQRTQQEDSAVYLCASSLALGAGGVPNEQFFGPGTRLTVL.

J is TRBJ2-1 and V is TRBV5-1; D gene unclear. CDR1 and CDR2 (germline): SGHRS, YFSETQ. V was cut by 4 bases and J by 8 bases, with 28 bases left in between. The CDR3 contains 18 residues. As DNA, the CDR3 is TGCGCCAGCAGCCCCTCGCCTCCCACTACCCATACTTCGGATGAGCAGTTCTTC. This translates into CASSPSPPTTHTSDEQFF. Full variable domain (outside the CDR3, taken from reference TRBV5-1 and TRBJ2-1): KAGVTQTPRYLIKTRGQQVTLSCSPISGHRSVSWYQQTPGQGLQFLFEYFSETQRNKGNFPGRFSGRQFSNSRSEMNVSTLELGDSALYLCASSPSPPTTHTSDEQFFGPGTRLTVL.

This sequence joins TRBV6-5 and TRBJ1-6; 7 bases map to TRBD1. The CDR3 covers 15 residues. Per the germline V gene, CDR1 is MNHEY and CDR2 is SVGAGI. The J segment lost 10 bases and the V segment lost 0 bases, leaving 6 bases of the junction unmatched. CDR3: CASSYSRQGESPLHF. The CDR3, as DNA: TGTGCCAGCAGTTACTCGCGACAGGGCGAATCACCCCTCCACTTT.